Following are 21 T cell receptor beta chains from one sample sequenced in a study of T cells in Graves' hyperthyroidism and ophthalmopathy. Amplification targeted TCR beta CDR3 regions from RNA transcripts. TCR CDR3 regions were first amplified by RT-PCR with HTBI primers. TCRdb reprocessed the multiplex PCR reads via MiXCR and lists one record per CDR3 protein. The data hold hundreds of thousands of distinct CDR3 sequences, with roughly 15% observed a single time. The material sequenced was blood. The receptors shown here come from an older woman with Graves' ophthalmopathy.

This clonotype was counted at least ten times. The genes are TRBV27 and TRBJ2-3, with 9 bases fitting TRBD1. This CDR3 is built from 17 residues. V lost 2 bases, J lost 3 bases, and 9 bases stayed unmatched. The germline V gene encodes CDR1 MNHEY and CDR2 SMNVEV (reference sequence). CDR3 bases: TGTGCCAGCAGTTTAGGGGGACAGGGAAGGTGGACAGATACGCAGTATTTT. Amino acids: CASSLGGQGRWTDTQYF.

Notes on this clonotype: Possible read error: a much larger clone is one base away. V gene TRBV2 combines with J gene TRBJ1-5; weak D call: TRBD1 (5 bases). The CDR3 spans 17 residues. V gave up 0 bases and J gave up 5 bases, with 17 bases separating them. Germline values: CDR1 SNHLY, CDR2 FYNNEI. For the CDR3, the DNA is TGTGCCAGCAGTGAAGCGAGGGGCCCGGCACTCGATCAGCCCCAGCATTTT. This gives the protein CASSEARGPALDQPQHF.

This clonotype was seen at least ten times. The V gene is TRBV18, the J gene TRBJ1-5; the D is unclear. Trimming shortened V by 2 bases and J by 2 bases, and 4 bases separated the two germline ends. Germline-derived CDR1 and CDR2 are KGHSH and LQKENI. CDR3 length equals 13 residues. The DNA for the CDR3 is TGTGCCAGCTCACCAGCAGGCAATCAGCCCCAGCATTTT. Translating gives CASSPAGNQPQHF.

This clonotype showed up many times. This CDR3 is CASSNTGGTNEKLFF. CDR3 in DNA: TGCGCCAGCAGCAACACAGGGGGCACTAATGAAAAACTGTTTTTT. V gene TRBV5-1 combines with J gene TRBJ1-4, with 9 nucleotides matching TRBD1. The CDR3 runs to 15 residues. With V trimmed by 4 bases and J by 2 bases, 3 bases remained unmatched. CDR1 and CDR2 from the germline V gene are SGHRS and YFSETQ.

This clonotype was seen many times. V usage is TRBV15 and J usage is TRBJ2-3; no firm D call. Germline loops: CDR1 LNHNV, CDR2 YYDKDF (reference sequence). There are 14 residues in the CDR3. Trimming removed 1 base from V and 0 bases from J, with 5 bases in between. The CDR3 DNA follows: TGTGCCACCAGCAGAGGGGCAAGCACAGATACGCAGTATTTT. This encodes CATSRGASTDTQYF.

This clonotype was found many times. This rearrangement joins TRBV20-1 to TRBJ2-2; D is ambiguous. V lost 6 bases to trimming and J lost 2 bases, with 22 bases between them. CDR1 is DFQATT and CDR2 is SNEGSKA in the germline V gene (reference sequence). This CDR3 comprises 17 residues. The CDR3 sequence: CSAKVPAQLTNTGELFF. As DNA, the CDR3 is TGCAGTGCAAAGGTCCCAGCGCAACTGACCAACACCGGGGAGCTGTTTTTT.

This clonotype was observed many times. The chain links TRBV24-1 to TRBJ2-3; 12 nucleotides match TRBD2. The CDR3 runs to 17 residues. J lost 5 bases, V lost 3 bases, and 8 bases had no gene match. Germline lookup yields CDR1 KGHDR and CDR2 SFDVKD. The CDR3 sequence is CATSDPTSGRLVDTQYF. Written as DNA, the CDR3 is TGTGCCACCAGTGATCCGACTAGCGGGAGACTAGTAGATACGCAGTATTTT.

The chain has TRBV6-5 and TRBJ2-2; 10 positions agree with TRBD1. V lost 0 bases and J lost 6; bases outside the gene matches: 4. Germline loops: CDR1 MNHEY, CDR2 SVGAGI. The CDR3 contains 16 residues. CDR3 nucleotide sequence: TGTGCCAGCAGTTACTCGCCGGGACAGGGGCCCGGGGAGCTGTTTTTT. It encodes CASSYSPGQGPGELFF.

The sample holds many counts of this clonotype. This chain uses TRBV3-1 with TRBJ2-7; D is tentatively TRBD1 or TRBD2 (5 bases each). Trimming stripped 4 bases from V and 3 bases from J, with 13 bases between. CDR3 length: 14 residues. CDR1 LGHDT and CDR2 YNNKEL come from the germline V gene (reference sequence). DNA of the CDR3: TGTGCCAGCAGCCCGGGACGCAGTATCTACGAGCAGTACTTC. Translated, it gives CASSPGRSIYEQYF.

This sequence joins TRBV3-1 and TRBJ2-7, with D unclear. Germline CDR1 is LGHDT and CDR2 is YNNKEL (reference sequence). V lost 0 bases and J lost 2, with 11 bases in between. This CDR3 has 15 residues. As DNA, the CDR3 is TGTGCCAGCAGCCAAGATTTCGGGCGGACCTACGAGCAGTACTTC. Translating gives CASSQDFGRTYEQYF.

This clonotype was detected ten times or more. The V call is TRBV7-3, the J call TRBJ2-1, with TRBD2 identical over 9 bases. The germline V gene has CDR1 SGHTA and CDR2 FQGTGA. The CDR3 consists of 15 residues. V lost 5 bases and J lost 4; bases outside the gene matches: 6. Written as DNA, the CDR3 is TGTGCCAGCAGCCGTAGCGGGAGTCTGTACAATGAGCAGTTCTTC. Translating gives CASSRSGSLYNEQFF.

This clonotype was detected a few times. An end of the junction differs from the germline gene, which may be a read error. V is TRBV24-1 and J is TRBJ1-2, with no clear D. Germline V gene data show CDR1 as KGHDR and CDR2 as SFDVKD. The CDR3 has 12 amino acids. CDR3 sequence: CATGDWTYGYTF. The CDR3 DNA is TGTGCCACCGGTGATTGGACCTATGGCTACACCTTC.

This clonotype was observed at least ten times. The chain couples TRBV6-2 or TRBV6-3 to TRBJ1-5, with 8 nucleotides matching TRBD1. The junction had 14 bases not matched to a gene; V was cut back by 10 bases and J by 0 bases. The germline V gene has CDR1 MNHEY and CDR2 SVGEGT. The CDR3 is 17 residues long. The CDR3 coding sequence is TGTGCCACCAACCGGGACAGGACTTCCAATAGCAATCAGCCCCAGCATTTT. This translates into CATNRDRTSNSNQPQHF.

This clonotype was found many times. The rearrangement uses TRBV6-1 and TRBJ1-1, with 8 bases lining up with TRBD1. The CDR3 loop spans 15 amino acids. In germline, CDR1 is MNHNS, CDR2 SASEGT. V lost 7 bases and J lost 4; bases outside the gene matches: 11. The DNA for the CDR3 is TGTGCCAGCACCCCCGACAGGGGTTTGGTCACTGAAGCTTTCTTT. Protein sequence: CASTPDRGLVTEAFF.

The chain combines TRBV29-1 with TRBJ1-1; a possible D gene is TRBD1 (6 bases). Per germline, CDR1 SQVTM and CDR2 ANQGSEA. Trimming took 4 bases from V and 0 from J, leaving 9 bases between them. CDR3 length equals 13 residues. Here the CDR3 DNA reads TGCAGCGTTGGGGGGCTCATGAACACTGAAGCTTTCTTT. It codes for CSVGGLMNTEAFF.

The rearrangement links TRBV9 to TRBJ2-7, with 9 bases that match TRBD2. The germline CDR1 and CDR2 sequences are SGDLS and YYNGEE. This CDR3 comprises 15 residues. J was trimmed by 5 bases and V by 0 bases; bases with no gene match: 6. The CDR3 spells CASSVGFEREDEQYF. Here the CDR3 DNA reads TGTGCCAGCAGCGTAGGATTTGAGCGGGAGGACGAGCAGTACTTC. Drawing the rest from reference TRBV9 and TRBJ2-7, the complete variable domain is DSGVTQTPKHLITATGQRVTLRCSPRSGDLSVYWYQQSLDQGLQFLIQYYNGEERAKGNILERFSAQQFPDLHSELNLSSLELGDSALYFCASSVGFEREDEQYFGPGTRLTVT.

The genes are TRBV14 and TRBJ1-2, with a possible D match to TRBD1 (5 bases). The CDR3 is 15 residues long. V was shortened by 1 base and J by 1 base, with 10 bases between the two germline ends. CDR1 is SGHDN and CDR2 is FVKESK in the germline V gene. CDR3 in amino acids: CASSQVPGSNYGYTF. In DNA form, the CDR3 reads TGTGCCAGCAGCCAAGTCCCAGGGAGTAACTATGGCTACACCTTC.

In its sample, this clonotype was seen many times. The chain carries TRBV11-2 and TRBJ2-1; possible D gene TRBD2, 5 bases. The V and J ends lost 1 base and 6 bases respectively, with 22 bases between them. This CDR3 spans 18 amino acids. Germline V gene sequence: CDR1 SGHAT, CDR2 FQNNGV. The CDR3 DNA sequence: TGTGCCAGCAGCTTAGGAAATTGGGCAGGACGAGGGTTCAATGAGCAGTTCTTC. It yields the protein CASSLGNWAGRGFNEQFF.

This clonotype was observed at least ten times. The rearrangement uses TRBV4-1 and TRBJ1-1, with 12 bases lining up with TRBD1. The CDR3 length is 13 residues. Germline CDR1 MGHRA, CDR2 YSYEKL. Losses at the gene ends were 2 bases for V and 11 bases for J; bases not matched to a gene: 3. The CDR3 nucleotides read TGCGCCAGCAGCCAAACGGGACAGGGGGCGGCTTTCTTT. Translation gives CASSQTGQGAAFF.

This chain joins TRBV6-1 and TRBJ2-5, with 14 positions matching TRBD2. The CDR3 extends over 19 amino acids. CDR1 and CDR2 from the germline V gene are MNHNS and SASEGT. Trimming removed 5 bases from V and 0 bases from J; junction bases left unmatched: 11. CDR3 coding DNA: TGTGCCAGCAGTCAAACCGGGACTAGCGGGAGACCTAACCAAGAGACCCAGTACTTC. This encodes CASSQTGTSGRPNQETQYF.

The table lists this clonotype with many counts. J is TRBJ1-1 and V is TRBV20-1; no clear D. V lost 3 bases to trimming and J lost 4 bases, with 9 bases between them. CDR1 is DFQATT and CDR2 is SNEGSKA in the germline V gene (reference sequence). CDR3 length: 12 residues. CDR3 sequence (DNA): TGCAGTGCTAGGAAACCCCCCACTGAAGCTTTCTTT. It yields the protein CSARKPPTEAFF.